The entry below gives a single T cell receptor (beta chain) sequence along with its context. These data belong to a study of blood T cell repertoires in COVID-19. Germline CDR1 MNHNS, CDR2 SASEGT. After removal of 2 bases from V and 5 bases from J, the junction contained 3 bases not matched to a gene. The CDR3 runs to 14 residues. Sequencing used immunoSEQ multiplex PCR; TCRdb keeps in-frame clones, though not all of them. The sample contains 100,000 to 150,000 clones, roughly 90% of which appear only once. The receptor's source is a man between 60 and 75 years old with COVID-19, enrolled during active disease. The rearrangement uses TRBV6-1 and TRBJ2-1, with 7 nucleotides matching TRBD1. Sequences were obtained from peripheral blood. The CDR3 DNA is TGTGCCAGCAGTGAACCCACAGGGGACAATGAGCAGTTCTTC. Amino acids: CASSEPTGDNEQFF.